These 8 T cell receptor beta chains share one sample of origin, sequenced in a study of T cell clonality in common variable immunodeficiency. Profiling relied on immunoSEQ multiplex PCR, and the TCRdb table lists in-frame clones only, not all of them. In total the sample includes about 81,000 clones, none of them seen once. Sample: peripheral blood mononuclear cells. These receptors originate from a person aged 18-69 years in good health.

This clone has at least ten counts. The CDR3 sequence: CASSLAGPTDTQYF. The covered CDR3 bases are TGCGCCAGCAGCTTAGCGGGTCCCACAGATACG. This rearrangement joins TRBV5-1 to TRBJ2-3; tentatively, D is TRBD2 (6 bases). The read gets to within 3 residues of the CDR3 end, and the germline J gene fills in the rest. CDR3 size: 14 residues. V was pared by 2 bases and J by 2 bases, with 9 bases between. Per the germline V gene, CDR1 is SGHRS and CDR2 is YFSETQ.

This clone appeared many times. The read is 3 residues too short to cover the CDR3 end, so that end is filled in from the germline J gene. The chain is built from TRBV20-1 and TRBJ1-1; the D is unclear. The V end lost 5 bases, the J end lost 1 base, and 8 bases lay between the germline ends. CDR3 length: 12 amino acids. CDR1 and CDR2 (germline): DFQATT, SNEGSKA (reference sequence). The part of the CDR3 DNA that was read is TGCAGTGCTTTAAGGGCGAACACTGAA. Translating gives CSALRANTE. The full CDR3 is CSALRANTEAFF.

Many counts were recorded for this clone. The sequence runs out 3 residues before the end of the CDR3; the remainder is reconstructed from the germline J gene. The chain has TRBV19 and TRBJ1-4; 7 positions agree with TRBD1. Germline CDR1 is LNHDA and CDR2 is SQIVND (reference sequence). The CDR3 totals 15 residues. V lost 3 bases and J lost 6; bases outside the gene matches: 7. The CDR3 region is CASSIEGARYEKLFF. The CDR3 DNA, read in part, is TGTGCCAGTAGTATCGAGGGGGCCCGGTATGAAAAA.

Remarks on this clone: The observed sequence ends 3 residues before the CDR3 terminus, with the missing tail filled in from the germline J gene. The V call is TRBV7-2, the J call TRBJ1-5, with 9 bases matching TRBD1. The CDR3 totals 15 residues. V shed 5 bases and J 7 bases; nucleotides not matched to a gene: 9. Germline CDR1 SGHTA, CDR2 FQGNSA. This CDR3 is CASSPDRGMDQPQHF. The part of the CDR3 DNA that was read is TGTGCCAGCAGCCCGGACAGGGGAATGGACCAGCCC. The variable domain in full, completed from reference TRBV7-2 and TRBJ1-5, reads GAGVSQSPSNKVTEKGKDVELRCDPISGHTALYWYRQSLGQGLEFLIYFQGNSAPDKSGLPSDRFSAERTGGSVSTLTIQRTQQEDSAVYLCASSPDRGMDQPQHFGDGTRLSIL.

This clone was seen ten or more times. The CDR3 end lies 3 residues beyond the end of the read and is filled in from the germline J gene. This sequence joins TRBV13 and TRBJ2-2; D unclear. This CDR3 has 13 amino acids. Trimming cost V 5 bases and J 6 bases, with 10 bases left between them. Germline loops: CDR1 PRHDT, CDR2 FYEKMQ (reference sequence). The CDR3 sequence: CASSPEAAGELFF. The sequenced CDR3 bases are TGTGCCAGCAGCCCTGAGGCGGCCGGGGAG.

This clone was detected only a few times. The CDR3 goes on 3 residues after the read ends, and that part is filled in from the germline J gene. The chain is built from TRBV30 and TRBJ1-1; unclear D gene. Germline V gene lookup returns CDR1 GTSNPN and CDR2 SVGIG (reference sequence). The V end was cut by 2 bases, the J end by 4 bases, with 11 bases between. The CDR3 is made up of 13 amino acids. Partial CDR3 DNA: TGTGCCTGGAGTATAAGAGCGGGCACTGAA. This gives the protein CAWSIRAGTE. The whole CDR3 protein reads CAWSIRAGTEAFF.

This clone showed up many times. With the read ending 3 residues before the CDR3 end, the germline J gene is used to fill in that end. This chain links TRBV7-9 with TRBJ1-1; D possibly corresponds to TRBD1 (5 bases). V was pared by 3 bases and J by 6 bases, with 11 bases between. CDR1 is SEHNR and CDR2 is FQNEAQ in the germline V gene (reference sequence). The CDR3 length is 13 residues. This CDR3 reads CASSFRGRAEAFF. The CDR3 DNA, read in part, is TGTGCCAGCAGCTTCCGGGGGAGGGCTGAA. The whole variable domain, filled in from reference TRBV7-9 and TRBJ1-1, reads DTGVSQNPRHKITKRGQNVTFRCDPISEHNRLYWYRQTLGQGPEFLTYFQNEAQLEKSRLLSDRFSAERPKGSFSTLEIQRTEQGDSAMYLCASSFRGRAEAFFGQGTRLTVV.

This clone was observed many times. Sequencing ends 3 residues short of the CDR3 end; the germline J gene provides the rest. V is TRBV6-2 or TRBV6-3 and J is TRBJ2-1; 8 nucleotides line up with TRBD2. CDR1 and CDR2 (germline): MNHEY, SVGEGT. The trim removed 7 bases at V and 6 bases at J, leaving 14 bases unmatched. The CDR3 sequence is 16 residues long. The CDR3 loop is CASTLETSVTPNEQFF. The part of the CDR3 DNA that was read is TGTGCCAGCACTCTCGAGACTAGCGTCACCCCCAATGAG.